This TCR beta chain was retrieved from a study of blood T cell repertoires in COVID-19. Study at large: Some COVID-19 samples were acute and others convalescent; all came from the United States, Italy and Spain. The analysed material was cDNA or gDNA that came from T cells, B-cell-depleted T cells, or PBMCs.

Methods used by the authors: Estimation of nucleated cell counts relied on the amplification of reference gene primers. Produced via immunoSEQ multiplex PCR; TCRdb's table is partial and in-frame only. V and J calls and clone size come straight from that table; D and trimming were deduced from the DNA. In the table there are approximately 500,000 clones, approximately 83% of which are singletons. Trimming removed 1 base from V and 5 bases from J, with 14 bases in between. Germline lookup yields CDR1 GTSNPN and CDR2 SVGIG (reference sequence). The CDR3 spans 14 residues. This TCR derives from a human donor in a cohort sampled during active COVID-19. Sequenced material: peripheral blood. The rearrangement uses TRBV30 and TRBJ1-2; possible D gene TRBD1, 5 bases. This CDR3 is CAWSGEGWFYGYTF. The CDR3 nucleotides read TGTGCCTGGAGTGGGGAGGGGTGGTTTTATGGCTACACCTTC.